The present TCR beta chain was sequenced within a study of PD-1 blockade in mismatch repair-deficient tumors. Method: immunoSEQ multiplex PCR; TCRdb's copy keeps in-frame clones and lacks some. The table shows about 100,000 clones, with over 65% occurring only once. The receptor was derived from an adult with mismatch repair-deficient cancer. Specimen: peripheral blood, collected 35 to 37 weeks after starting pembrolizumab.

The CDR3 is CASSREPDQPQHF. The CDR3 DNA reads TGTGCCAGCAGCCGAGAGCCGGATCAGCCCCAGCATTTT. The rearrangement links TRBV6-5 to TRBJ1-5; D call uncertain. Germline loops: CDR1 MNHEY, CDR2 SVGAGI. Trimming pared 6 bases from V and 5 bases from J, leaving 11 bases between. This CDR3 comprises 13 residues.